The 18 T cell receptor beta chains in this list originate from one sample, sequenced in a study of shared clonotypes between healthy human individuals. Method: immunoSEQ multiplex PCR; TCRdb's copy keeps in-frame clones and lacks some. In the table there are a few million clones, around 93% of which are singletons. Source material: naive CD4+ T cells from PBMCs. Subset reported: CD45RA+ positively selected. These receptors originate from a young man in good health. Some clones in this sample may be carry-over from other donors' samples.

The rearrangement uses TRBV18 and TRBJ2-7; 8 bases agree with TRBD2. The CDR3 runs 14 residues. The trim removed 4 bases at V and 5 bases at J, leaving 7 bases unmatched. In germline, CDR1 is KGHSH, CDR2 LQKENI. Here the CDR3 DNA reads TGTGCCAGCTCACGAGCAAGAGCGGGAGACGAGCAGTACTTC. Translation gives CASSRARAGDEQYF.

The chain has TRBV6-1 and TRBJ1-1, with 9 bases aligning to TRBD1. The germline V gene encodes CDR1 MNHNS and CDR2 SASEGT. V shed 8 bases and J 10 bases; nucleotides not matched to a gene: 11. The CDR3 extends over 13 amino acids. The CDR3 DNA reads TGTGCCAGCCCTGTCCCGGGACAGGGAAGAGCTTTCTTT. Translation gives CASPVPGQGRAFF.

This chain uses TRBV27 with TRBJ2-3; maybe TRBD2 (5 bases). CDR3 length: 14 amino acids. Trimming stripped 0 bases from V and 6 bases from J, with 10 bases between. Per the germline V gene, CDR1 is MNHEY and CDR2 is SMNVEV (reference sequence). The CDR3 DNA reads TGTGCCAGCAGTTTATCCCGCGAGCGGGATACGCAGTATTTT. It codes for CASSLSRERDTQYF.

The J gene is TRBJ1-2, the V gene TRBV9; D not resolved. CDR3 length: 15 residues. The ends were cut back, 3 bases at V and 0 bases at J, with 12 bases in the middle. In germline, CDR1 is SGDLS, CDR2 YYNGEE. The CDR3 nucleotides read TGTGCCAGCAGCGCCGGAGGGATTACTAACTATGGCTACACCTTC. Its translation: CASSAGGITNYGYTF. The full variable domain, its missing parts supplied by reference TRBV9 and TRBJ1-2, is DSGVTQTPKHLITATGQRVTLRCSPRSGDLSVYWYQQSLDQGLQFLIQYYNGEERAKGNILERFSAQQFPDLHSELNLSSLELGDSALYFCASSAGGITNYGYTFGSGTRLTVV.

The chain joins TRBV28 to TRBJ2-4; no reliable D call. CDR1 is MDHEN, CDR2 SYDVKM, per germline. Trimming cost V 1 base and J 0 bases, with 13 bases left between them. CDR3 length: 17 amino acids. The CDR3 nucleotides are TGTGCCAGCAGTTTATCAGACCGGCGATTAGCCAAAAACATTCAGTACTTC. It is translated as CASSLSDRRLAKNIQYF.

J is TRBJ1-1 and V is TRBV6-1, with D possibly matching TRBD1 (6 bases). The germline V and J ends were trimmed by 1 base and 6 bases, with 9 bases remaining between them. CDR1 is MNHNS, CDR2 SASEGT, per germline. The CDR3 has 13 amino acids. The CDR3: CASSEEGGAEAFF. CDR3 in DNA: TGTGCCAGCAGTGAAGAGGGGGGGGCTGAAGCTTTCTTT.

This sequence joins TRBV7-2 and TRBJ2-3; TRBD2 aligns across 8 bases. From germline, CDR1 is SGHTA and CDR2 FQGNSA. J gave up 6 bases and V 4 bases, and 9 bases lay outside the gene matches. The CDR3 runs to 15 residues. This CDR3 reads CASSSNRLAPDTQYF. For the CDR3, the DNA is TGTGCCAGCAGCTCAAACAGACTAGCGCCCGATACGCAGTATTTT.

The chain carries TRBV6-1 and TRBJ1-1; TRBD1 matches at 8 bases. Germline lookup yields CDR1 MNHNS and CDR2 SASEGT. The V gene end was trimmed by 2 bases and the J gene end by 1 base; junction bases not matched to a gene: 6. CDR3 length: 16 residues. CDR3 in DNA: TGTGCCAGCAGTGAACGGACAGGGTCAAGGAACACTGAAGCTTTCTTT. This codes for CASSERTGSRNTEAFF.

The chain recombines TRBV10-2 with TRBJ2-7; D unclear. This CDR3 region has 13 residues. V shed 4 bases and J shed 6 bases, with 13 bases lying between them. CDR1 is WSHSY, CDR2 SAAADI, per germline. CDR3 region: CASSAPALGEQYF. Here the CDR3 DNA reads TGCGCCAGCAGTGCTCCGGCCCTGGGCGAGCAGTACTTC.

V gene TRBV6-5 combines with J gene TRBJ2-2; TRBD1 or TRBD2 may be the D gene (5 bases each). V gave up 10 bases and J gave up 6 bases, with 18 bases separating them. This CDR3 is built from 14 residues. Germline V gene sequence: CDR1 MNHEY, CDR2 SVGAGI. The CDR3 nucleotides read TGTGCCACCCGGGACCGCCGTTTTGCCGGGGAGCTGTTTTTT. It is translated as CATRDRRFAGELFF.

Regarding this clone: Other DNA sequences in the same sample also yield this CDR3. The V and J genes are TRBV5-1 and TRBJ2-7; D is uncertain. Germline assignment: CDR1 SGHRS and CDR2 YFSETQ. The V end lost 3 bases, the J end lost 0 bases, and 4 bases lay between the germline ends. The CDR3 length is 12 residues. CDR3 region: CASSSSSYEQYF. DNA for the CDR3: TGCGCCAGCAGCTCAAGCTCCTACGAGCAGTACTTC.

The chain has TRBV7-9 and TRBJ1-3; the D gene is possibly TRBD1 (5 bases). V was clipped by 5 bases and J by 5 bases, with 19 bases between them. CDR1 is SEHNR and CDR2 is FQNEAQ in the germline V gene (reference sequence). The CDR3 contains 16 residues. DNA of the CDR3: TGTGCCAGCAGCCCGGGACGGGGACTAGGGCGAAACACCATATATTTT. Translation gives CASSPGRGLGRNTIYF.

The chain links TRBV11-3 to TRBJ2-1; D not certain. V was clipped by 2 bases and J by 3 bases, with 5 bases between them. The germline V gene has CDR1 SGHNT and CDR2 YENEEA. This CDR3 region has 13 residues. The CDR3 DNA sequence: TGTGCCAGCAGCTTAACCAACTACAATGAGCAGTTCTTC. Translating gives CASSLTNYNEQFF.

J is TRBJ1-5 and V is TRBV28; TRBD1 is a possible D gene (6 bases). The ends were cut back, 6 bases at V and 4 bases at J, with 16 bases in the middle. The CDR3 spans 15 residues. Germline lookup yields CDR1 MDHEN and CDR2 SYDVKM. CDR3 in amino acids: CASSPGTLQNQPQHF. The DNA for the CDR3 is TGTGCCAGCAGCCCCGGGACACTCCAGAATCAGCCCCAGCATTTT.

The chain has TRBV5-6 and TRBJ2-6, with D uncertain. The CDR3 length is 19 residues. V was pared by 3 bases and J by 0 bases, with 19 bases between. Germline V gene data show CDR1 as SGHDT and CDR2 as YYEEEE. The DNA for the CDR3 is TGTGCCAGCAGCTCCACTTGGGCAGGCCTTACCTCTGGGGCCAACGTCCTGACTTTC. Translated: CASSSTWAGLTSGANVLTF. Together with reference TRBV5-6 and TRBJ2-6, the CDR3 gives the full variable domain: DAGVTQSPTHLIKTRGQQVTLRCSPKSGHDTVSWYQQALGQGPQFIFQYYEEEERQRGNFPDRFSGHQFPNYSSELNVNALLLGDSALYLCASSSTWAGLTSGANVLTFGAGSRLTVL.

Only a few counts were recorded for this clone. The V and J genes are TRBV4-1 and TRBJ1-5; D unresolved. This CDR3 region has 15 residues. Between the trimmed V and J ends, which lost 1 base and 2 bases, there was a span of 9 bases. Germline values: CDR1 MGHRA, CDR2 YSYEKL. CDR3 protein: CASSQVGSRNQPQHF. CDR3 bases: TGCGCCAGCAGCCAAGTGGGTTCACGCAATCAGCCCCAGCATTTT.

The chain is built from TRBV5-1 and TRBJ2-7; 7 nucleotides agree with TRBD2. Germline V lookup: CDR1 SGHRS, CDR2 YFSETQ. The CDR3 is 14 amino acids. J gave up 2 bases and V 1 base, and 3 bases lay outside the gene matches. The CDR3 coding sequence is TGCGCCAGCAGCTTGCGGGAGGTCGCCTACGAGCAGTACTTC. Its translation is CASSLREVAYEQYF.

The chain links TRBV28 to TRBJ2-1, with a tentative D call TRBD2 (5 bases). CDR1 MDHEN and CDR2 SYDVKM come from the germline V gene. V shed 4 bases and J shed 0 bases, with 13 bases lying between them. This CDR3 is 16 amino acids long. For the CDR3, the DNA is TGTGCCAGCAGTTCCCCGCAGCGGAGCTCCTACAATGAGCAGTTCTTC. Amino acid sequence: CASSSPQRSSYNEQFF.